One sample yielded the 4 T cell receptor beta chains listed below, sequenced in a study of T-cell reconstitution after alpha-beta-depleted transplantation in children. The authors prepared the TCRbeta library with unique molecular identifiers. One entry per CDR3 protein, called by TCRdb with MiXCR from the PCR reads. The sample holds around 600,000 distinct CDR3 sequences, 8% to 11% seen once. The source was PBMCs from the stem cell graft donor, collected from the stem cell graft. These receptors came from a human donor who donated a stem cell graft to a child with acute myeloid leukemia.

This rearrangement joins TRBV20-1 to TRBJ2-1; TRBD2 matches 14 bases. V trimming: 3 bases; J trimming: 6 bases; junction bases outside the gene matches: 7. The CDR3 is made up of 16 amino acids. CDR1 is DFQATT, CDR2 SNEGSKA, per germline (reference sequence). The CDR3, as DNA: TGCAGTGCTAGGGGACTAGCGGGAGTCATGACCAATGAGCAGTTCTTC. It yields the protein CSARGLAGVMTNEQFF.

This clonotype was detected ten times or more. This chain uses TRBV6-1 with TRBJ2-7; 13 nucleotides agree with TRBD2. V lost 6 bases and J lost 4; bases outside the gene matches: 3. The CDR3 spans 14 residues. CDR1 MNHNS and CDR2 SASEGT come from the germline V gene. The DNA of the CDR3 is TGTGCCAGCAGCCGGACTAGCGGGAGATACGAGCAGTACTTC. Translation gives CASSRTSGRYEQYF.

This clonotype has only a few counts. The chain uses TRBV25-1 and TRBJ2-3, with D tentatively TRBD2 (5 bases). The V gene's germline CDR1 is MGHDK and CDR2 SYGVNS. The CDR3 extends over 14 amino acids. V lost 6 bases to trimming and J lost 5 bases, with 15 bases between them. In DNA, the CDR3 is TGTGCCAGCAGCCTCACTAGGCCCTTAGATACGCAGTATTTT. This sequence encodes CASSLTRPLDTQYF.

This clonotype was detected only a few times. The J gene is TRBJ2-3, the V gene TRBV28; 7 nucleotides line up with TRBD2. Germline values: CDR1 MDHEN, CDR2 SYDVKM. The CDR3 length is 15 residues. V trimming: 8 bases; J trimming: 2 bases; junction bases outside the gene matches: 10. The CDR3 DNA reads as TGTGCCAGCCCCCCCCCTAGCGGTACCACAGATACGCAGTATTTT. It codes for CASPPPSGTTDTQYF.